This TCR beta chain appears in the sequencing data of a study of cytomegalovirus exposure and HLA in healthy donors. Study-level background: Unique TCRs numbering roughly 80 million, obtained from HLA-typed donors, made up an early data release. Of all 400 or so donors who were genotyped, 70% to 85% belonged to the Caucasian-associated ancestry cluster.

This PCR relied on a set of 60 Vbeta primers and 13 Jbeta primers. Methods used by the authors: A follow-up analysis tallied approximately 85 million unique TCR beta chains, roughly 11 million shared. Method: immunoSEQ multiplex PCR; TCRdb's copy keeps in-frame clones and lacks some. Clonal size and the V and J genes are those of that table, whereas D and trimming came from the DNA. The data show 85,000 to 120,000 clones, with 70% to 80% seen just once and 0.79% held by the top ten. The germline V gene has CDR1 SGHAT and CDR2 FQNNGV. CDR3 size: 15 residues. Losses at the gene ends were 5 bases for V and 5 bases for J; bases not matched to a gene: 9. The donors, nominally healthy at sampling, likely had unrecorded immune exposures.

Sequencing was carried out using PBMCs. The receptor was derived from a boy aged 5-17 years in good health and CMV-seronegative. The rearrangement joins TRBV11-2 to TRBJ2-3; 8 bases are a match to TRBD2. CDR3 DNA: TGTGCCAGCAGCGTCGGACTAGCCCACCTAGATACGCAGTATTTT. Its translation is CASSVGLAHLDTQYF.